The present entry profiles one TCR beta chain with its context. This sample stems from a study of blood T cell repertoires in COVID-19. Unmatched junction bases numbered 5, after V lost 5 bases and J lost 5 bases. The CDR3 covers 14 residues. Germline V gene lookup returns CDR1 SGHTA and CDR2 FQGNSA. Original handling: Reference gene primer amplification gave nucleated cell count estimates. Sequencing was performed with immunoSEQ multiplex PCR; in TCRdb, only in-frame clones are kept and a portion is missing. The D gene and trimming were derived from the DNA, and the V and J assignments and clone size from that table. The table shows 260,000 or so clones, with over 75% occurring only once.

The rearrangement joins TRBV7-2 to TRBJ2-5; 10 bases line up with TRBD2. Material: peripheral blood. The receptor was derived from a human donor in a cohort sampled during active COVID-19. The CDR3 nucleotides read TGTGCCAGCAGCCCTAGCGGGAGTTGGGAGACCCAGTACTTC. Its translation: CASSPSGSWETQYF.